This T cell receptor beta chain came from a study of cytomegalovirus exposure and HLA in healthy donors. Study in general: The same platform was used for the roughly 110 validation repertoires as for the approximately 610 first-cohort repertoires, as reported in a later analysis.

Study observations and caveats: Rare sequences made up most TCRs, while some public TCRs were found in many donors.

Profiling relied on immunoSEQ multiplex PCR, and the TCRdb table lists in-frame clones only, not all of them. This table holds about 65,000 clones, around 95% found once. Germline V lookup: CDR1 LNHDA, CDR2 SQIVND (reference sequence). The length of the CDR3 is 16 residues. J was trimmed by 0 bases and V by 5 bases; bases with no gene match: 9. Details on this clone: Its matching antigen is unknown.

The sequencing sample was made of PBMCs. The chain uses TRBV19 and TRBJ1-1; 7 bases are shared with TRBD1. This TCR derives from a man aged 18 to 30 in good health and CMV-seropositive. The DNA for the CDR3 is TGTGCCAGTAGTCCTAATAGGGGACAGATGAACACTGAAGCTTTCTTT. Translation gives CASSPNRGQMNTEAFF.